This T cell receptor (beta chain) was sequenced for a study of molecular identifiers for immune sequencing clone quantification. Sorting recovered naive CD8 T cells on a CD8+CD4-CCR7+CD45RA+ profile. Remarks on this clonotype: A much larger clone lies one base from this, so it may be a read error.

Bulk libraries came from a prior protocol with listed TCR primers. TCRdb redid the calling of the PCR reads with MiXCR, one entry per CDR3 protein. The repertoire consists of about 500,000 distinct CDR3 sequences, with roughly 26% occurring once and the leading ten covering just over 0.75%. Material: naive CD8+ T cells from blood, with Jurkat cell RNA spiked in. Subset defined: FACS-sorted CD8+CD4-CCR7+CD45RA+ naive T cells. The sequence derives from a human donor in good health. Some libraries in this study had Jurkat cell RNA spiked in.

DNA of the CDR3: TGTACCAGCAGTCAACAGGGGAGTCCAGATACGCAGTATTTT. Its translation is CTSSQQGSPDTQYF. The chain joins TRBV28 to TRBJ2-3; 7 nucleotides match TRBD1. The CDR3 runs 14 residues. Germline V gives CDR1 MDHEN, CDR2 SYDVKM.